A selection of T cell receptor beta chains follows, all from one sample in a study of CD8+ T cells in alopecia areata. Method: immunoSEQ multiplex PCR; TCRdb's copy keeps in-frame clones and lacks some. The sample records about 190,000 clones, around 56% being singletons. The material sequenced was CD4+ T cells sorted from blood, taken at week 4, from a patient treated with tofacitinib. These receptors all stem from a human donor with alopecia areata. CDR3s leave out the opening cysteine and the closing phenylalanine or tryptophan.

v_gene: TRBV19
CDR3aa: ASRSGQKSIETQY

v_gene: TRBV28
CDR3aa: ASSPGKYGYT

v_gene: TRBV15
CDR3aa: ATSRDLGYESY

v_gene: TRBV30
CDR3aa: AWSAAGETQY

v_gene: TRBV7-2
CDR3aa: ASSRRTDTEAF

v_gene: TRBV2
CDR3aa: ASSDNTEAF

v_gene: TRBV29-1
CDR3aa: SVLTGVEGYT

v_gene: TRBV29-1
CDR3aa: SVDLDLTDTQY

v_gene: TRBV29-1
CDR3aa: SVEDPWARGGFLSDNEQF

v_gene: TRBV29-1
CDR3aa: SVDASGGDTQY

v_gene: TRBV29-1
CDR3aa: SVGAGGEQY

v_gene: TRBV29-1
CDR3aa: SGRQGRTDTQY

v_gene: TRBV29-1
CDR3aa: SVSQGQTYEQY

v_gene: TRBV7-2
CDR3aa: ASSSVAGRYEQY

v_gene: TRBV29-1
CDR3aa: STSRGDTEAF

v_gene: TRBV20-1
CDR3aa: SSLSMDTQY

v_gene: TRBV29-1
CDR3aa: SVEVHLNTEAF

v_gene: TRBV28
CDR3aa: ASSFEDTEAF

v_gene: TRBV9
CDR3aa: ASSVGTAAGNTIY

v_gene: TRBV7-9
CDR3aa: ASSFGGPSTDTQY

v_gene: TRBV5-1
CDR3aa: ASSLPTDEQY

v_gene: TRBV30
CDR3aa: AWSVISSSEQF

v_gene: TRBV30
CDR3aa: AWSVSDTQY

v_gene: TRBV18
CDR3aa: ASSPTSGSPDTQY

v_gene: TRBV4-1
CDR3aa: ASSRGGTGELF

v_gene: TRBV15
CDR3aa: ATSRDARRETQY

v_gene: TRBV28
CDR3aa: ASSSQGLGGYT

v_gene: TRBV23-1
CDR3aa: ASSQSAGQQF

v_gene: TRBV7-2
CDR3aa: ASSLSGTRQETQY

v_gene: TRBV29-1
CDR3aa: SVEKRDTQY

v_gene: TRBV11-3
CDR3aa: ASSSSGTSTGELF

v_gene: TRBV30
CDR3aa: AWSTGQGTYNEQF

v_gene: TRBV6-5
CDR3aa: ASSPTLGYNEQF

v_gene: TRBV25-1
CDR3aa: ASSGLGPGGQF

v_gene: TRBV7-2
CDR3aa: ASTLSYNQPQH

v_gene: TRBV4-1
CDR3aa: ASSPAGGAYEQY

v_gene: TRBV30
CDR3aa: AWKRDTGTFYGYT

v_gene: TRBV18
CDR3aa: ASSLLSYEQY

v_gene: TRBV6-5
CDR3aa: ASSYHTRGQGNEQY

v_gene: TRBV30
CDR3aa: AWSGRGFGANVLT

v_gene: TRBV4-1
CDR3aa: ASSQDRYQPQH

v_gene: TRBV15
CDR3aa: ATSMTGRETQY

v_gene: TRBV5-1
CDR3aa: ASSALTSGRGNEQF

v_gene: TRBV7-2
CDR3aa: ASSLVGKDYEQY

v_gene: TRBV14
CDR3aa: ASSHRGLSYNEQF

v_gene: TRBV29-1
CDR3aa: SALPRSGANVLT

v_gene: TRBV25-1
CDR3aa: ASSEYSGRDNEQF

v_gene: TRBV5-1
CDR3aa: ASSLGGTAHQPQH

v_gene: TRBV5-1
CDR3aa: ASSAQPENYGYT

v_gene: TRBV28
CDR3aa: ASSLDGTGFGYT

v_gene: TRBV5-1
CDR3aa: ASSRAGDQPQH

v_gene: TRBV4-3
CDR3aa: ASSQAPGPNNEQF

v_gene: TRBV7-6
CDR3aa: ASSPGTFNSNQPQH

v_gene: TRBV7-2
CDR3aa: ASSLTGAIEAF

v_gene: TRBV11-2
CDR3aa: ASNPTSGGTNIQY

v_gene: TRBV15
CDR3aa: ATSTGTDYGYT

v_gene: TRBV29-1
CDR3aa: SVHNRPRQETQY